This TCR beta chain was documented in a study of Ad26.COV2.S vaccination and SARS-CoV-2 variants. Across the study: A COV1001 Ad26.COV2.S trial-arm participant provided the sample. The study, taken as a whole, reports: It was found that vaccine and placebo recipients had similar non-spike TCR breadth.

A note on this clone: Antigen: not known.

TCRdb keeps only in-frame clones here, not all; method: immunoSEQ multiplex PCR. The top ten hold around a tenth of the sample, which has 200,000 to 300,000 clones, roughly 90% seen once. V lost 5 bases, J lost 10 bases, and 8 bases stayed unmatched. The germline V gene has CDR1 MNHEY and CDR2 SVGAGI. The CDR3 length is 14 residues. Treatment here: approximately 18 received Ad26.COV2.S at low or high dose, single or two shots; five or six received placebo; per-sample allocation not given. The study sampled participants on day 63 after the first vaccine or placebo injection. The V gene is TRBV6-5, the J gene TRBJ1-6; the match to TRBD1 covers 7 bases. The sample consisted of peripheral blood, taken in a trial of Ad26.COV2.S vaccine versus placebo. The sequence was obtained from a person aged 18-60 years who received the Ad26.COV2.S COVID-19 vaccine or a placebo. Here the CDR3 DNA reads TGTGCCAGCAGTAAAAGAACAGGGGACTCACCCCTCCACTTT. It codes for CASSKRTGDSPLHF.